The rows below give T cell receptor beta chains drawn from one sample of a study of control samples from healthy donors and cancer patients. Some clones are missing from TCRdb's copy, which holds only in-frame ones; the method was immunoSEQ multiplex PCR. The sample lists approximately 190,000 clones, approximately 90% seen once, with 1.5% to 2% in the top ten. The sample taken for sequencing was blood. These TCRs come from a man younger than 45 in good health. CDR3s include the opening cysteine and the closing phenylalanine or tryptophan. Fields, in order: D gene, J gene, clone size, V gene, CDR3 protein, CDR3 DNA. D genes are given only for firm matches. Size values are once, few and many counts, or a class for expanded clones, and some rows have none.

>TRBD2|TRBJ2-1|once|TRBV11-2
CASSPTSGGRYEQFF
TGTGCCAGCAGCCCCACTAGCGGGGGACGGTATGAGCAGTTCTTC
>TRBD1|TRBJ1-5|.|TRBV30
CAWSSPGQGYRSNQPQHF
TGTGCCTGGAGTTCCCCGGGACAGGGGTACCGAAGCAATCAGCCCCAGCATTTT
>TRBD1|TRBJ1-1|.|TRBV29-1
CSAMEGAGTEAFF
TGCAGCGCTATGGAGGGGGCCGGGACTGAAGCTTTCTTT
>.|TRBJ1-6|.|TRBV9
CASSVDIGGNSPLHF
TGTGCCAGCAGCGTAGATATTGGGGGAAATTCACCCCTCCACTTT
>.|TRBJ1-5|.|TRBV19
CASSSGSGTSNQPQHF
TGTGCCAGTAGTAGTGGGTCTGGGACTAGCAATCAGCCCCAGCATTTT
>.|TRBJ1-1|.|TRBV27
CASSLGGIGLTEAFF
TGTGCCAGCAGTTTAGGGGGGATCGGGCTCACTGAAGCTTTCTTT
>TRBD1|TRBJ2-1|.|TRBV30
CAWKGQGGGNEQFF
TGTGCCTGGAAGGGACAGGGGGGGGGCAATGAGCAGTTCTTC
>.|TRBJ1-6|.|TRBV9
CASSVEGENNSPLHF
TGTGCCAGCAGCGTAGAGGGAGAAAATAATTCACCCCTCCACTTT
>.|TRBJ1-4|.|TRBV28
CASTPGGSEKLFF
TGTGCCAGCACCCCGGGGGGTAGTGAAAAACTGTTTTTT
>.|TRBJ1-2|few|TRBV9
CASSGRDYTF
TGTGCCAGCAGTGGTAGGGACTACACCTTC
>.|TRBJ2-2|.|TRBV7-9
CASNEGGSTGELFF
TGTGCCAGCAACGAAGGGGGTAGCACCGGGGAGCTGTTTTTT
>.|TRBJ2-1|.|TRBV12-2
CASRFVVTYDRNEQFF
TGTGCAAGTCGCTTTGTTGTGACCTACGATCGGAATGAGCAGTTCTTC
>TRBD2|TRBJ2-7|.|TRBV18
CASSPPAGTYEQYF
TGTGCCAGCTCACCACCAGCGGGGACCTACGAGCAGTACTTC
>.|TRBJ2-3|.|TRBV5-1
CASSRGGRQLGDTQYF
TGCGCCAGCAGCCGGGGTGGACGGCAATTAGGAGATACGCAGTATTTT
>.|TRBJ1-2|.|TRBV6-5
CASSPDRPFGYTF
TGTGCCAGCAGTCCAGACAGGCCTTTCGGCTACACCTTC
>.|TRBJ1-2|.|TRBV19
CASSTPGGRGYGYTF
TGTGCCAGTAGTACACCGGGCGGAAGGGGCTATGGCTACACCTTC
>.|TRBJ2-3|.|TRBV6-1
CASSEGWGLGDTQYF
TGTGCCAGCAGTGAAGGGTGGGGGCTCGGGGATACGCAGTATTTT
>TRBD1|TRBJ1-1|.|TRBV28
CASSLTTGGREAFF
TGTGCCAGCAGTTTAACGACAGGGGGCCGGGAAGCTTTCTTT
>.|TRBJ1-2|.|TRBV28
CASSFPPQNRDYGYTF
TGTGCCAGCAGTTTCCCACCGCAAAACAGGGACTATGGCTACACCTTC
>.|TRBJ2-2|.|TRBV11-3
CASSPGQSSGELFF
TGTGCCAGCAGCCCCGGGCAGTCGTCCGGGGAGCTGTTTTTT
>TRBD2|TRBJ2-1|.|TRBV11-3
CASSSLLSGGANEQFF
TGTGCCAGCAGCTCCCTCCTAAGCGGGGGGGCCAATGAGCAGTTCTTC
>.|TRBJ2-6|.|TRBV7-9
CASSLVSSGANVLTF
TGTGCCAGCAGCTTAGTTTCCTCTGGGGCCAACGTCCTGACTTTC
>TRBD2|TRBJ2-7|.|TRBV11-3
CASSLGLAGGMDEQYF
TGTGCCAGCAGCTTAGGACTAGCGGGGGGCATGGACGAGCAGTACTTC
>TRBD2|TRBJ2-3|few|TRBV3-1/TRBV3-2
CASSPRTSGSTDTQYF
TGTGCCAGCAGCCCCCGGACTAGCGGAAGCACAGATACGCAGTATTTT
>.|TRBJ1-3|.|TRBV5-1
CASSLGQFVSGNTIYF
TGCGCCAGCAGCTTGGGACAGTTTGTCTCTGGAAACACCATATATTTT
>.|TRBJ1-4|.|TRBV27
CASSARAWEKLFF
TGTGCCAGCAGTGCCAGGGCCTGGGAAAAACTGTTTTTT
>TRBD1|TRBJ1-5|.|TRBV6-5
CASSQGADQPQHF
TGTGCCAGCAGTCAGGGGGCGGATCAGCCCCAGCATTTT
>TRBD2|TRBJ2-3|.|TRBV18
CASSPIQRGDAQYF
TGTGCCAGCTCACCAATTCAGCGGGGGGATGCGCAGTATTTT
>.|TRBJ1-2|once|TRBV19
CASSSPPSGGNGYTF
TGTGCCAGTAGCTCCCCACCCAGTGGGGGTAATGGCTACACCTTC
>.|TRBJ2-1|.|TRBV4-1
CASSQDISLVLVGEQFF
TGCGCCAGCAGCCAAGATATTAGCTTGGTGTTGGTCGGTGAGCAGTTCTTC
>.|TRBJ1-1|.|TRBV9
CASSSSLGGITEAFF
TGTGCCAGCAGCTCCTCCCTGGGGGGGATCACTGAAGCTTTCTTT
>.|TRBJ2-7|.|TRBV7-9
CASSSSWDEQYF
TGTGCCAGCAGCTCCTCGTGGGACGAGCAGTACTTC
>TRBD1|TRBJ1-2|.|TRBV27
CASTELGTGGSGYTF
TGTGCCAGCACCGAACTCGGGACAGGGGGCTCTGGCTACACCTTC
>.|TRBJ1-6|.|TRBV18
CASSLDGYNSPLHF
TGTGCCAGCTCTCTCGACGGCTATAATTCACCCCTCCACTTT
>.|TRBJ1-6|.|TRBV6-4
CASSILGAYNSPLHF
TGTGCCAGCAGTATCCTTGGAGCGTATAATTCACCCCTCCACTTT
>TRBD1|TRBJ2-7|.|TRBV5-1
CASSPGQPPYEQYF
TGCGCCAGCAGCCCGGGACAGCCACCATACGAGCAGTACTTC
>TRBD1|TRBJ1-4|.|TRBV28
CASSFGRQGGEKLFF
TGTGCCAGCAGTTTCGGGCGACAGGGAGGTGAAAAACTGTTTTTT
>.|TRBJ2-7|.|TRBV11-2
CASSLEAGPYEQYF
TGTGCCAGCAGCTTAGAGGCAGGGCCCTACGAGCAGTACTTC
>.|TRBJ1-1|.|TRBV6-2/TRBV6-3
CASSWTGWTERNTEAFF
TGTGCCAGCAGTTGGACTGGATGGACAGAAAGGAACACTGAAGCTTTCTTT
>.|TRBJ2-2|.|TRBV11-2
CASSFVAGSTGELFF
TGTGCCAGCAGCTTTGTGGCAGGGAGCACCGGGGAGCTGTTTTTT
>TRBD2|TRBJ2-3|.|TRBV28
CASSMAGGPFTDTQYF
TGTGCCAGCTCTATGGCGGGGGGGCCCTTCACAGATACGCAGTATTTT
>.|TRBJ2-1|.|TRBV13
CASSPALLNEQFF
TGTGCCAGCAGCCCGGCTCTTCTCAATGAGCAGTTCTTC
>TRBD2|TRBJ2-7|.|TRBV24-1
CATRPGGDSYEQYF
TGTGCCACCAGACCTGGGGGGGACTCCTACGAGCAGTACTTC
>.|TRBJ1-2|few|TRBV30
CAWSPDSTNYGYTF
TGTGCCTGGAGCCCGGACAGCACTAACTATGGCTACACCTTC
>.|TRBJ1-2|.|TRBV27
CASSLAQGGDGYTF
TGTGCCAGCAGTTTAGCCCAGGGAGGGGATGGCTACACCTTC
>.|TRBJ1-2|.|TRBV19
CASSIDPVYGYTF
TGTGCCAGTAGTATAGATCCTGTCTATGGCTACACCTTC
>.|TRBJ1-2|.|TRBV6-6
CASSYKATLAYYGYTF
TGTGCCAGCAGTTACAAAGCCACCTTGGCCTACTATGGCTACACCTTC
>TRBD2|TRBJ2-2|.|TRBV2
CASSRTGTRAGELFF
TGTGCCAGCAGCCGGACCGGGACTAGGGCCGGGGAGCTGTTTTTT
>.|TRBJ1-4|.|TRBV27
CASSPRSLKGEKLFF
TGTGCCAGCAGTCCCCGCAGCCTCAAAGGTGAAAAACTGTTTTTT
>.|TRBJ1-1|.|TRBV9
CASSVGSGNTEAFF
TGTGCCAGCAGCGTAGGATCAGGGAACACTGAAGCTTTCTTT
>TRBD1|TRBJ1-4|.|TRBV3-1/TRBV3-2
CASSQSTGAGTEKLFF
TGTGCCAGCAGCCAATCAACAGGGGCCGGGACTGAAAAACTGTTTTTT